Listed below are T cell receptor beta chains from one sample, sequenced in a study of T cells in Graves' hyperthyroidism and ophthalmopathy. TCRdb processed the multiplex PCR reads anew with MiXCR; each CDR3 protein has one entry. The sample lists around 450,000 distinct CDR3 sequences, approximately 15% occurring once. Sequencing was done on a sample of blood. Every receptor here comes from a woman between 18 and 29 years old with Graves' hyperthyroidism. Each CDR3 is given with its conserved first and last residue. The D gene is left open where the match is weak. Part of the rows lack a size; the others show once, few, many or a class for expanded clones.

d_gene: TRBD1
v_gene: TRBV6-1
abundance: many
j_gene: TRBJ2-7
CDR3aa: CASTGQGMYEQYF
CDR3nt: TGTGCCAGCACGGGACAGGGGATGTACGAGCAGTACTTC

d_gene: TRBD2
v_gene: TRBV13
abundance: many
j_gene: TRBJ2-3
CDR3aa: CASSLGLAGADTQYF
CDR3nt: TGTGCCAGCAGCTTAGGACTAGCGGGAGCAGATACGCAGTATTTT

d_gene: TRBD2
v_gene: TRBV7-8
abundance: many
j_gene: TRBJ2-3
CDR3aa: CASSLARGGTLPSDTQYF
CDR3nt: TGTGCCAGCAGCTTAGCAAGGGGAGGGACTTTACCCTCGGATACGCAGTATTTT

d_gene: -
v_gene: TRBV15
abundance: few
j_gene: TRBJ2-1
CDR3aa: CATSRDPGGEQFF
CDR3nt: TGTGCCACCAGCAGAGACCCTGGAGGTGAGCAGTTCTTC

d_gene: -
v_gene: TRBV19
abundance: few
j_gene: TRBJ2-1
CDR3aa: CASSPGHYYNEQFF
CDR3nt: TGTGCCAGTAGCCCGGGACACTACTACAATGAGCAGTTCTTC

d_gene: TRBD1
v_gene: TRBV20-1
abundance: many
j_gene: TRBJ2-7
CDR3aa: CSAEGQGGRNGQYF
CDR3nt: TGCAGTGCCGAGGGACAGGGCGGTAGAAACGGGCAGTACTTC

d_gene: TRBD1
v_gene: TRBV11-2
abundance: many
j_gene: TRBJ1-2
CDR3aa: CASSRPGQGGSYGYTF
CDR3nt: TGTGCCAGCAGCCGTCCGGGACAGGGCGGCTCCTATGGCTACACCTTC

d_gene: -
v_gene: TRBV19
abundance: -
j_gene: TRBJ1-2
CDR3aa: CASSIGGTYGYTF
CDR3nt: TGTGCCAGTAGTATAGGCGGGACCTATGGCTACACCTTC

d_gene: TRBD2
v_gene: TRBV20-1
abundance: many
j_gene: TRBJ2-3
CDR3aa: CSARDIERGGTDTQYF
CDR3nt: TGCAGTGCTAGAGATATCGAGCGGGGGGGTACAGATACGCAGTATTTT

d_gene: -
v_gene: TRBV27
abundance: -
j_gene: TRBJ2-7
CDR3aa: CASRGGNYEQYF
CDR3nt: TGTGCCAGCAGAGGGGGAAACTACGAGCAGTACTTC

d_gene: -
v_gene: TRBV7-3
abundance: many
j_gene: TRBJ2-3
CDR3aa: CASSLAVGGGTDTQYF
CDR3nt: TGTGCCAGCAGCCTCGCGGTGGGGGGTGGCACAGATACGCAGTATTTT

d_gene: -
v_gene: TRBV12-3/TRBV12-4
abundance: many
j_gene: TRBJ1-2
CDR3aa: CASSLVEGWNGYTF
CDR3nt: TGTGCCAGCAGTTTAGTCGAAGGGTGGAATGGCTACACCTTC

d_gene: TRBD1
v_gene: TRBV19
abundance: few
j_gene: TRBJ2-5
CDR3aa: CASSNLDRGGETQYF
CDR3nt: TGTGCCAGTAGTAACTTGGACAGGGGTGGGGAGACCCAGTACTTC

d_gene: -
v_gene: TRBV6-2/TRBV6-3
abundance: -
j_gene: TRBJ2-1
CDR3aa: CASSQMTGGPYNEQFF
CDR3nt: TGTGCCAGCAGTCAAATGACTGGCGGCCCTTACAATGAGCAGTTCTTC

d_gene: -
v_gene: TRBV11-2
abundance: many
j_gene: TRBJ2-3
CDR3aa: CASSQRGVLGTDTQYF
CDR3nt: TGTGCCAGCAGCCAAAGGGGAGTTCTGGGCACAGATACGCAGTATTTT

d_gene: TRBD1
v_gene: TRBV12-3/TRBV12-4
abundance: -
j_gene: TRBJ1-6
CDR3aa: CASSRQGAGNSPLHF
CDR3nt: TGTGCCAGCAGCCGACAGGGGGCGGGGAATTCACCCCTCCACTTT

d_gene: -
v_gene: TRBV5-1
abundance: many
j_gene: TRBJ1-1
CDR3aa: CASSFPGRVSEAFF
CDR3nt: TGCGCCAGCAGCTTTCCAGGGAGGGTTTCTGAAGCTTTCTTT

d_gene: -
v_gene: TRBV19
abundance: -
j_gene: TRBJ2-1
CDR3aa: CASSKGGAKQFF
CDR3nt: TGTGCCAGTAGTAAGGGCGGAGCTAAGCAGTTCTTC

d_gene: -
v_gene: TRBV27
abundance: -
j_gene: TRBJ1-6
CDR3aa: CAGWEGIFNSPLHF
CDR3nt: TGTGCCGGCTGGGAAGGAATTTTTAATTCACCCCTCCACTTT

d_gene: -
v_gene: TRBV28
abundance: -
j_gene: TRBJ2-3
CDR3aa: CASSLSTGFNTDTQYF
CDR3nt: TGTGCCAGCAGTTTATCCACAGGGTTTAACACAGATACGCAGTATTTT

d_gene: -
v_gene: TRBV13
abundance: many
j_gene: TRBJ2-1
CDR3aa: CASSLSRGMNEQFF
CDR3nt: TGTGCCAGCAGCTTGAGTAGAGGTATGAATGAGCAGTTCTTC

d_gene: TRBD1
v_gene: TRBV6-1
abundance: -
j_gene: TRBJ2-1
CDR3aa: CASRSTGGAYNEQFF
CDR3nt: TGTGCCAGCAGGTCCACAGGGGGCGCTTACAATGAGCAGTTCTTC

d_gene: -
v_gene: TRBV5-1
abundance: few
j_gene: TRBJ1-2
CDR3aa: CASSLEGGPDGYTF
CDR3nt: TGCGCCAGCAGCTTGGAGGGGGGCCCGGATGGCTACACCTTC

d_gene: TRBD1
v_gene: TRBV12-3/TRBV12-4
abundance: many
j_gene: TRBJ1-2
CDR3aa: CASSSLGTDYGYTF
CDR3nt: TGTGCCAGCAGTTCCCTCGGGACAGATTATGGCTACACCTTC

d_gene: -
v_gene: TRBV14
abundance: -
j_gene: TRBJ1-6
CDR3aa: CASSQVGWSYNSPLHF
CDR3nt: TGTGCCAGCAGCCAAGTGGGATGGTCCTATAATTCACCCCTCCACTTT

d_gene: -
v_gene: TRBV7-2
abundance: few
j_gene: TRBJ2-1
CDR3aa: CASSSVGLGFF
CDR3nt: TGTGCCAGCAGCTCAGTGGGCCTAGGGTTCTTC

d_gene: TRBD2
v_gene: TRBV20-1
abundance: many
j_gene: TRBJ2-7
CDR3aa: CSARRLAGGAYEQYF
CDR3nt: TGCAGTGCTAGAAGACTAGCGGGGGGGGCCTACGAGCAGTACTTC

d_gene: TRBD1
v_gene: TRBV12-3/TRBV12-4
abundance: many
j_gene: TRBJ1-6
CDR3aa: CASSFGTGGGSPLHF
CDR3nt: TGTGCCAGCAGTTTTGGGACAGGGGGAGGGTCACCCCTCCACTTT

d_gene: -
v_gene: TRBV20-1
abundance: many
j_gene: TRBJ2-2
CDR3aa: CSASEQGPTGELFF
CDR3nt: TGCAGTGCTAGTGAGCAGGGACCCACCGGGGAGCTGTTTTTT

d_gene: -
v_gene: TRBV2
abundance: few
j_gene: TRBJ1-5
CDR3aa: CASRTGADNQPQHF
CDR3nt: TGTGCCAGCAGGACAGGCGCCGATAATCAGCCCCAGCATTTT

d_gene: -
v_gene: TRBV5-1
abundance: -
j_gene: TRBJ1-4
CDR3aa: CASSLEASNNEKLFF
CDR3nt: TGCGCCAGCAGCTTGGAGGCCAGTAATAATGAAAAACTGTTTTTT

d_gene: -
v_gene: TRBV7-9
abundance: many
j_gene: TRBJ2-5
CDR3aa: CASSLDRAETQYF
CDR3nt: TGTGCCAGCAGCTTAGACAGGGCAGAGACCCAGTACTTC

d_gene: TRBD1
v_gene: TRBV5-5
abundance: -
j_gene: TRBJ1-5
CDR3aa: CASRRTGGQPQHF
CDR3nt: TGTGCCAGCAGGAGGACAGGGGGCCAGCCCCAGCATTTT

d_gene: TRBD1
v_gene: TRBV7-2
abundance: -
j_gene: TRBJ1-2
CDR3aa: CASSTDRGNGYTF
CDR3nt: TGTGCCAGCAGCACTGACAGGGGAAATGGCTACACCTTC

d_gene: -
v_gene: TRBV7-2
abundance: few
j_gene: TRBJ2-3
CDR3aa: CASSYRSRTSTDTQYF
CDR3nt: TGTGCCAGCAGCTACCGTAGCAGAACTAGCACAGATACGCAGTATTTT

d_gene: -
v_gene: TRBV15
abundance: many
j_gene: TRBJ1-1
CDR3aa: CATSRATGNTEAFF
CDR3nt: TGTGCCACCAGCAGAGCGACGGGTAACACTGAAGCTTTCTTT

d_gene: -
v_gene: TRBV9
abundance: many
j_gene: TRBJ2-5
CDR3aa: CASSFEAGPETQYF
CDR3nt: TGTGCCAGCAGCTTCGAAGCAGGACCCGAGACCCAGTACTTC

d_gene: -
v_gene: TRBV2
abundance: many
j_gene: TRBJ2-7
CDR3aa: CASSEVFRLARSSYEQYF
CDR3nt: TGTGCCAGCAGTGAAGTTTTCCGTTTAGCGAGGAGCTCCTACGAGCAGTACTTC

d_gene: -
v_gene: TRBV19
abundance: many
j_gene: TRBJ1-1
CDR3aa: CASSIRDSATVPSNTEAFF
CDR3nt: TGTGCCAGTAGTATCCGCGACTCAGCCACCGTTCCATCGAACACTGAAGCTTTCTTT

d_gene: -
v_gene: TRBV19
abundance: few
j_gene: TRBJ2-1
CDR3aa: CASSIAGYANEQFF
CDR3nt: TGTGCCAGTAGTATAGCGGGTTACGCCAATGAGCAGTTCTTC

d_gene: TRBD1
v_gene: TRBV6-2/TRBV6-3
abundance: -
j_gene: TRBJ1-5
CDR3aa: CASRPTGGGGNQPQHF
CDR3nt: TGTGCCAGCAGACCGACAGGGGGCGGCGGCAATCAGCCCCAGCATTTT

d_gene: TRBD1
v_gene: TRBV20-1
abundance: many
j_gene: TRBJ1-4
CDR3aa: CSARVLRQGATNEKLFF
CDR3nt: TGCAGTGCTAGAGTTTTGAGACAGGGGGCAACTAATGAAAAACTGTTTTTT

d_gene: -
v_gene: TRBV7-9
abundance: -
j_gene: TRBJ1-1
CDR3aa: CASSYGSNTEASF
CDR3nt: TGTGCCAGCAGCTATGGGTCGAACACTGAAGCTTCCTTT

d_gene: TRBD1
v_gene: TRBV20-1
abundance: many
j_gene: TRBJ1-2
CDR3aa: CSARTKGGTSYGYTF
CDR3nt: TGCAGTGCTAGGACAAAAGGGGGCACATCATATGGCTACACCTTC

d_gene: -
v_gene: TRBV18
abundance: -
j_gene: TRBJ1-6
CDR3aa: CASSPPIRRGSIYPPLHF
CDR3nt: TGTGCCAGCTCACCACCGATACGGAGGGGGTCCATTTATCCACCCCTCCACTTT